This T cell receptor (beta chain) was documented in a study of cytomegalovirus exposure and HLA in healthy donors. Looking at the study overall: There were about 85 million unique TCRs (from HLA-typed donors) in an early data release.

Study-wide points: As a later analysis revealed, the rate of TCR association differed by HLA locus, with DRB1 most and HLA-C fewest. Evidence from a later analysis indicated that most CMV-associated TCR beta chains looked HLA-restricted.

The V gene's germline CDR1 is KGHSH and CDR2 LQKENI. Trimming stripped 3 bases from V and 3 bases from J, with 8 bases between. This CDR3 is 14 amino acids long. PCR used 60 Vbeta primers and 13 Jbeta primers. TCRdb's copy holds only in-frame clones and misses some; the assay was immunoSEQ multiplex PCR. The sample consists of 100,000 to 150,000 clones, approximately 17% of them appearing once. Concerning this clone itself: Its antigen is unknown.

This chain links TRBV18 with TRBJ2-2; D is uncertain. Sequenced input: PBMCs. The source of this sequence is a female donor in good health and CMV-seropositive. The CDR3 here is CASSPQQDTGELFF. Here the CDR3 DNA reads TGTGCCAGCTCACCGCAGCAGGACACCGGGGAGCTGTTTTTT.